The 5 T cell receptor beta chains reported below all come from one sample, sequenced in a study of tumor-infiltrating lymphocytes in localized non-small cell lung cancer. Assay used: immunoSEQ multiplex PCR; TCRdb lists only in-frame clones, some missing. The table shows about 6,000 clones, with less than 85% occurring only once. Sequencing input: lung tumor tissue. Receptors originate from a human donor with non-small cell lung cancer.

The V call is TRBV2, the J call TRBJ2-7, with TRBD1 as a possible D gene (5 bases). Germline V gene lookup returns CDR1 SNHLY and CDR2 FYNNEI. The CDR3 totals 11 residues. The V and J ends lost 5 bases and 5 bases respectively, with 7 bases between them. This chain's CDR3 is CASSLTDEQYF. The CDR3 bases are TGTGCCAGCAGTTTGACAGACGAGCAGTACTTC.

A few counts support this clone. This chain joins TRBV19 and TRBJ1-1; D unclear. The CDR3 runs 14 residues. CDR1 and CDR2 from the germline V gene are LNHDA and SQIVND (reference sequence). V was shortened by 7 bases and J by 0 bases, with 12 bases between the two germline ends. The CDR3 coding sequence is TGTGCCAGTACTCCGGGTACCTTGAACACTGAAGCTTTCTTT. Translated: CASTPGTLNTEAFF.

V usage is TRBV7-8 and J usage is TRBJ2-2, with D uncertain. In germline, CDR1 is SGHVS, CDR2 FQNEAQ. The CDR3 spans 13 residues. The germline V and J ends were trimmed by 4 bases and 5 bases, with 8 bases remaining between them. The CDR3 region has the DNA TGTGCCAGCAGCTCCGGTGTAACCGGGGAGCTGTTTTTT. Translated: CASSSGVTGELFF.

The CDR3 is CASSPGTYTDTQYF. The CDR3 DNA reads as TGTGCCAGTAGCCCCGGGACGTACACAGATACGCAGTATTTT. The chain recombines TRBV19 with TRBJ2-3, with D perhaps given as TRBD1 or TRBD2 (5 bases each). Per germline, CDR1 LNHDA and CDR2 SQIVND (reference sequence). There are 14 residues in the CDR3. V gave up 6 bases and J gave up 2 bases, with 12 bases separating them.

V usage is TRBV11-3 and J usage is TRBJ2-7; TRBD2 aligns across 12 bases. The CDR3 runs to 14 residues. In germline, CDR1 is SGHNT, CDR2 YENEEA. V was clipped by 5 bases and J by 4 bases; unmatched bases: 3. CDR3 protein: CASSPLAGGYEQYF. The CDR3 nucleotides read TGTGCCAGCAGCCCGCTAGCGGGAGGGTACGAGCAGTACTTC. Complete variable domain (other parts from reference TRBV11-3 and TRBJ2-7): EAGVVQSPRYKIIEKKQPVAFWCNPISGHNTLYWYLQNLGQGPELLIRYENEEAVDDSQLPKDRFSAERLKGVDSTLKIQPAELGDSAVYLCASSPLAGGYEQYFGPGTRLTVT.